Presented here are 14 T cell receptor beta chains from one specimen sequenced in a study of beta chain features in type 1 diabetes. The whole isolated RNA underwent reverse transcription, so sequencing captured expressed TCRB transcripts. Libraries were prepared by immunoSEQ multiplex PCR; TCRdb keeps only in-frame clonotypes and omits some of them. Of 300,000 to 450,000 clones listed, roughly 12% are singletons. Sequencing was done on a sample of naive CD4+ T cells from blood. The receptors shown here come from a man aged 18 to 35 in good health.

This clone turned up a few times. The gene calls are TRBV7-2 and TRBJ2-1, with 7 bases that match TRBD1. Losses at the gene ends were 0 bases for V and 6 bases for J; bases not matched to a gene: 5. This CDR3 is built from 15 residues. CDR1 SGHTA and CDR2 FQGNSA come from the germline V gene. CDR3 protein: CASSLAGQQSNEQFF. DNA for the CDR3: TGTGCCAGCAGCTTAGCGGGACAGCAAAGCAATGAGCAGTTCTTC.

In DNA, the CDR3 is TGCGCCAGCAGCCAACCAGCAGGGCAGAGCTCCTACAATGAGCAGTTCTTC. Translating it yields CASSQPAGQSSYNEQFF. The J gene is TRBJ2-1, the V gene TRBV4-3; D perhaps matches TRBD1 (5 bases). Per germline, CDR1 LGHNA and CDR2 YSLEER. The CDR3 covers 17 residues. Trimming took off 2 bases at V and 0 bases at J, with 14 bases between the two ends.

This clone was observed a few times. V usage is TRBV28 and J usage is TRBJ2-1, with TRBD1 matching over 7 bases. The CDR3 covers 13 residues. V lost 6 bases, J lost 7 bases, and 6 bases stayed unmatched. Germline V gene data show CDR1 as MDHEN and CDR2 as SYDVKM. CDR3 coding DNA: TGTGCCAGCAGCGACAGGGCAGGGAATGAGCAGTTCTTC. Translation gives CASSDRAGNEQFF.

This clone came up a few times. V and J are TRBV7-9 and TRBJ2-5; 8 bases line up with TRBD2. Losses at the gene ends were 5 bases for V and 0 bases for J; bases not matched to a gene: 14. The CDR3 consists of 18 residues. Germline CDR1 and CDR2: SEHNR and FQNEAQ (reference sequence). DNA for the CDR3: TGTGCCAGCAGCATGTATCGTGGTAGCGGGGCTGACCAAGAGACCCAGTACTTC. Amino acid sequence: CASSMYRGSGADQETQYF.

This clone appeared a few times. The chain couples TRBV6-4 to TRBJ2-1, with TRBD1 matching over 7 bases. CDR3 length: 14 residues. In germline, CDR1 is MRHNA, CDR2 SNTAGT. Trimming took 5 bases from V and 4 from J; bases not matched to a gene: 5. The CDR3, as DNA: TGTGCCAGCAGTAGGGACAGCGAGTACAATGAGCAGTTCTTC. The encoded protein is CASSRDSEYNEQFF.

The J gene is TRBJ2-3, the V gene TRBV28, with 8 bases fitting TRBD1. Trimming took 6 bases from V and 5 from J; bases not matched to a gene: 10. CDR3 size: 15 residues. Germline V gene lookup returns CDR1 MDHEN and CDR2 SYDVKM. The CDR3 DNA follows: TGTGCCAGCAGAACCCAGGGGGCCTCGGGAGATACGCAGTATTTT. Amino acid sequence: CASRTQGASGDTQYF.

This clone was detected a few times. The rearrangement joins TRBV2 to TRBJ2-3; D is possibly TRBD1 (6 bases). V lost 5 bases and J lost 6, with 18 bases in between. There are 15 residues in the CDR3. Germline V CDR1 and CDR2: SNHLY, FYNNEI. The CDR3 loop is CASSNTGIQADTQYF. The DNA of the CDR3 is TGTGCCAGCAGTAATACAGGGATCCAGGCGGATACGCAGTATTTT.

The table lists this clone with a count of one. The chain links TRBV7-9 to TRBJ1-2; the D gene is possibly TRBD1 (6 bases). V lost 4 bases, J lost 4 bases, and 19 bases lay in between. Germline V gives CDR1 SEHNR, CDR2 FQNEAQ (reference sequence). CDR3 length: 16 residues. CDR3 sequence reads: CASSSNRQVIIYGYTF. The CDR3 DNA sequence: TGTGCCAGCAGCTCGAATCGACAGGTTATCATCTATGGCTACACCTTC. Complete variable domain (other parts from reference TRBV7-9 and TRBJ1-2): DTGVSQNPRHKITKRGQNVTFRCDPISEHNRLYWYRQTLGQGPEFLTYFQNEAQLEKSRLLSDRFSAERPKGSFSTLEIQRTEQGDSAMYLCASSSNRQVIIYGYTFGSGTRLTVV.

The V and J genes are TRBV5-1 and TRBJ2-7, with D tentatively TRBD2 (7 bases). This CDR3 contains 16 residues. Germline loops: CDR1 SGHRS, CDR2 YFSETQ. V gave up 0 bases and J gave up 0 bases, with 13 bases separating them. CDR3 loop: CASSLEGGPPSYEQYF. In nucleotides, the CDR3 is TGCGCCAGCAGCTTGGAGGGGGGGCCGCCCTCCTACGAGCAGTACTTC.

This clone turned up a few times. The genes are TRBV5-1 and TRBJ2-3, with a tentative D call TRBD2 (5 bases). The germline gives CDR1 SGHRS, CDR2 YFSETQ. The V end lost 0 bases, the J end lost 5 bases, and 19 bases lay between the germline ends. The CDR3 runs to 17 residues. In DNA form, the CDR3 reads TGCGCCAGCAGCTTGGAGCGGTCCGCCCTGGTGCGAGATACGCAGTATTTT. Its translation: CASSLERSALVRDTQYF.

This clone was seen only a few times. The chain is built from TRBV5-1 and TRBJ2-3; 9 nucleotides align to TRBD2. The CDR3 contains 16 residues. Germline V gene sequence: CDR1 SGHRS, CDR2 YFSETQ. V was clipped by 4 bases and J by 2 bases; unmatched bases: 8. The CDR3: CASSRKAGGTTDTQYF. The CDR3 region has the DNA TGCGCCAGCAGCCGAAAAGCGGGGGGTACCACAGATACGCAGTATTTT.

V gene TRBV7-2 combines with J gene TRBJ1-5; unclear D gene. The germline gives CDR1 SGHTA, CDR2 FQGNSA. Trimming left V 4 bases short and J 0 bases short, with 10 bases between. This CDR3 spans 15 amino acids. CDR3 coding DNA: TGTGCCAGCAGCTCGTCGGGTTATAGCAATCAGCCCCAGCATTTT. Protein product: CASSSSGYSNQPQHF.

This clone has more than one count but fewer than ten. The J gene is TRBJ1-2, the V gene TRBV9, with D possibly matching TRBD1 (6 bases). This CDR3 has 15 residues. CDR1 SGDLS and CDR2 YYNGEE come from the germline V gene. Trimming took off 4 bases at V and 4 bases at J, with 17 bases between the two ends. CDR3 protein: CASSQRDKGPYGYTF. For the CDR3, the DNA is TGTGCCAGCAGCCAGCGGGACAAGGGGCCCTATGGCTACACCTTC.

The V call is TRBV7-8, the J call TRBJ2-7; D is unclear. V was pared by 5 bases and J by 2 bases, with 10 bases between. This CDR3 comprises 13 residues. The germline V gene has CDR1 SGHVS and CDR2 FQNEAQ. DNA for the CDR3: TGTGCCAGCAGCGCCGCCAGTACCTACGAGCAGTACTTC. Translating gives CASSAASTYEQYF. The variable domain in full, completed from reference TRBV7-8 and TRBJ2-7, reads GAGVSQSPRYKVAKRGQDVALRCDPISGHVSLFWYQQALGQGPEFLTYFQNEAQLDKSGLPSDRFFAERPEGSVSTLKIQRTQQEDSAVYLCASSAASTYEQYFGPGTRLTVT.